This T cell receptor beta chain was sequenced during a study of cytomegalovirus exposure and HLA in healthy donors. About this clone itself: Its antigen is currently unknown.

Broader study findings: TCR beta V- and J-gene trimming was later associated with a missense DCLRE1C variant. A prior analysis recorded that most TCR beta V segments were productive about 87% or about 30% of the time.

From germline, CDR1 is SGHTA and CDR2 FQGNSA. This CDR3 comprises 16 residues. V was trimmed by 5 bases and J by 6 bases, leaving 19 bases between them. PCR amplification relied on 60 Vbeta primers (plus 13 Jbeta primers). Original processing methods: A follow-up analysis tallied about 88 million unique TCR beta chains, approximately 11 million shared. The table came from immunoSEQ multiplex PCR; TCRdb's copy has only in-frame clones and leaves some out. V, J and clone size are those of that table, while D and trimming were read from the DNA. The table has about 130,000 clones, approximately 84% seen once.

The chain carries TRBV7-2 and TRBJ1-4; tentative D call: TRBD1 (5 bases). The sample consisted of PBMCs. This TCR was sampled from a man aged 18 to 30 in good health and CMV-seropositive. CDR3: CASSPHSRGSDEKLFF. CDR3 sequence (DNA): TGTGCCAGCAGCCCCCATAGTAGGGGATCGGATGAAAAACTGTTTTTT.